This T cell receptor beta chain was identified in a study of cytomegalovirus exposure and HLA in healthy donors. PCR used 60 Vbeta primers and 13 Jbeta primers. Libraries were prepared by immunoSEQ multiplex PCR; TCRdb keeps only in-frame clonotypes and omits some of them. The repertoire holds more than 95,000 clones, with 78% as singletons. V lost 4 bases and J 0 bases, leaving 7 bases between the germline ends. CDR1 is SGHAT, CDR2 FQNNGV, per germline. CDR3 length: 14 residues. Sequenced sample: PBMCs. The sequence came from a woman in her thirties or forties in good health and CMV-seronegative. The chain couples TRBV11-2 to TRBJ2-1; D gene ambiguous. The CDR3 bases are TGTGCCAGCAGCTCGGAGAGCTCCTACAATGAGCAGTTCTTC. Encoded protein: CASSSESSYNEQFF. The full variable domain, in which reference TRBV11-2 and TRBJ2-1 provide the parts outside the CDR3, is EAGVAQSPRYKIIEKRQSVAFWCNPISGHATLYWYQQILGQGPKLLIQFQNNGVVDDSQLPKDRFSAERLKGVDSTLKIQPAKLEDSAVYLCASSSESSYNEQFFGPGTRLTVL.